These 5 T cell receptor beta chains share one sample of origin, sequenced in a study of cytomegalovirus exposure and HLA in healthy donors (dated by TCRdb to the late 2010s). Library preparation was by the immunoSEQ multiplex PCR assay. Sourced from immuneACCESS, this table was stored by TCRdb with only in-frame sequences that have V and J called. A share of the clones is absent; for the studies checked, an unresolved V gene accounts for under half, and the remainder has no known explanation. The sample includes 240,000 or so clones, with approximately 83% observed a single time. The ten largest clones add up to around 1.3% of the sample. The source material was PBMCs. The origin of the receptors is a woman in her thirties in good health and CMV-seropositive.

V is TRBV14 and J is TRBJ1-1; D call uncertain. Trimming pared 1 base from V and 2 bases from J, leaving 11 bases between. The length of the CDR3 is 15 residues. The germline CDR1 and CDR2 sequences are SGHDN and FVKESK. In DNA, the CDR3 is TGTGCCAGCAGCCAAGGCTTCAGGCTCAACACTGAAGCTTTCTTT. Amino acids: CASSQGFRLNTEAFF. Full variable domain (remainder filled in from reference TRBV14 and TRBJ1-1): EAGVTQFPSHSVIEKGQTVTLRCDPISGHDNLYWYRRVMGKEIKFLLHFVKESKQDESGMPNNRFLAERTGGTYSTLKVQPAELEDSGVYFCASSQGFRLNTEAFFGQGTRLTVV.

A single count supports this clone. This chain links TRBV15 with TRBJ1-2, with D perhaps TRBD1 (5 bases). The CDR3 contains 14 residues. V was cut by 3 bases and J by 4 bases, with 12 bases left in between. CDR1 is LNHNV and CDR2 is YYDKDF in the germline V gene (reference sequence). The CDR3 here is CATSRIGALYGYTF. The CDR3 DNA is TGTGCCACCAGCAGGATAGGGGCTCTCTATGGCTACACCTTC.

This clone has just a few counts. The V and J genes are TRBV5-1 and TRBJ1-1; 9 bases are shared with TRBD1. CDR1 is SGHRS and CDR2 is YFSETQ in the germline V gene. J was trimmed by 1 base and V by 3 bases; bases with no gene match: 7. The CDR3 consists of 16 residues. CDR3 in amino acids: CASSYPPGQGNTEAFF. DNA for the CDR3: TGCGCCAGCAGCTATCCCCCGGGACAGGGGAACACTGAAGCTTTCTTT. Filled out from reference TRBV5-1 and TRBJ1-1, the complete variable domain reads KAGVTQTPRYLIKTRGQQVTLSCSPISGHRSVSWYQQTPGQGLQFLFEYFSETQRNKGNFPGRFSGRQFSNSRSEMNVSTLELGDSALYLCASSYPPGQGNTEAFFGQGTRLTVV.

This clone appeared once. This chain joins TRBV28 and TRBJ1-5, with TRBD1 matching 8 bases. CDR3 length: 13 amino acids. V shed 7 bases, J shed 5 bases, and the junction held 4 bases outside the gene matches. The germline gives CDR1 MDHEN, CDR2 SYDVKM. The CDR3 is CASTQGADQPQHF. DNA of the CDR3: TGTGCCAGCACCCAGGGGGCGGATCAGCCCCAGCATTTT. The full variable domain, completed using reference TRBV28 and TRBJ1-5, is DVKVTQSSRYLVKRTGEKVFLECVQDMDHENMFWYRQDPGLGLRLIYFSYDVKMKEKGDIPEGYSVSREKKERFSLILESASTNQTSMYLCASTQGADQPQHFGDGTRLSIL.

This chain joins TRBV30 and TRBJ2-7, with D possibly being TRBD1 (6 bases). V was cut by 1 base and J by 2 bases, with 12 bases left in between. Per the germline V gene, CDR1 is GTSNPN and CDR2 is SVGIG (reference sequence). The CDR3 loop spans 14 amino acids. The CDR3 protein is CAWSDYRGTYEQYF. The CDR3 region has the DNA TGTGCCTGGAGTGACTATAGGGGGACCTACGAGCAGTACTTC.